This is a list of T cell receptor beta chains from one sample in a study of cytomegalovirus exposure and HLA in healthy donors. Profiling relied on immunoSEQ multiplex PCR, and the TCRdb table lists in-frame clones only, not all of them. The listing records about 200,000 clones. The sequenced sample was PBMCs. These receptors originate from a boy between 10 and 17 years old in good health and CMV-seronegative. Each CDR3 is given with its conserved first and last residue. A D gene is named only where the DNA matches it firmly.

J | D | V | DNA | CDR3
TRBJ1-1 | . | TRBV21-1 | TGTGCCAGCAGCAAAGAATTGCAGGGTTCAAGAGTCTGTGAAGCTTTCTTT | CASSKELQGSRVCEAFF
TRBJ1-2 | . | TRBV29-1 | TGCAGCGTTGAGGACCCGGAGGGTCGGGGCTACACCTTC | CSVEDPEGRGYTF
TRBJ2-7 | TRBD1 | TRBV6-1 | TGTGCCAGCAGAGAACGATCACGGGACAGGGCCTACGAGCAGTACTTC | CASRERSRDRAYEQYF
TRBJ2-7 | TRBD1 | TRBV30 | TGTGCCTGGAGTGTACAGGGGATTGGGGAGCAGTACTTC | CAWSVQGIGEQYF
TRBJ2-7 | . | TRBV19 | TGTGCCAGTAGTATCGGGGAGAACGAGCAGTACTTC | CASSIGENEQYF
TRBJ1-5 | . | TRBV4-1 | TGCGCCAGCAGCCAAGAAGATGGGGAGCAGCCCCAGCATTTT | CASSQEDGEQPQHF
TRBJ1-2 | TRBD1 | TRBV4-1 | TGCGCCAGCAGCCAAGATTGGGACAGGGGTTTTTATGGCTACACCTTC | CASSQDWDRGFYGYTF
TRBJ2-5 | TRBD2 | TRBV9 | TGTGCCAGCAGCGGCGGACTAGCGACTGAGACCCAGTACTTC | CASSGGLATETQYF
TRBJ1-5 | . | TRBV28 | TGTGCCAGCAGTTTATGCAGGCTCTGGACAAAGTGCGATCAGCCCCAGCATTTT | CASSLCRLWTKCDQPQHF
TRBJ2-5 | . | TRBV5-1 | TGCGCCAGCAGCTTGGCCGGGAGCTATCAAGAGACCCAGTACTTC | CASSLAGSYQETQYF
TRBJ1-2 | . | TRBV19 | TGTGCCAGTAGTCGCCGCGCGGTCTCCCGGGGGGGCTACACCTTC | CASSRRAVSRGGYTF
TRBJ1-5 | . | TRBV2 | TGTGCCAGCACAACCAGGGTGGGGAATGGCAATCAGCCCCAGCATTTT | CASTTRVGNGNQPQHF
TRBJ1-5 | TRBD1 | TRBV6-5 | TGTGCCAGCAGTTCTAGGGGGCTGGGGCAGCCCCAGCATTTT | CASSSRGLGQPQHF
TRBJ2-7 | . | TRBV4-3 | TGCGCCAGCAGCCAAGATCAGGGAATAGTGTCCTACGAGCAGTACTTC | CASSQDQGIVSYEQYF
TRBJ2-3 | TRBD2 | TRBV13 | TGTGCCAGCAGCTCTCTGACTAGCAGCGACACAGATACGCAGTATTTT | CASSSLTSSDTDTQYF
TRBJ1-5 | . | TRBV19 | TGTGCCAGTAGTATAGATCGGGGGAACAATCAGCCCCAGCATTTT | CASSIDRGNNQPQHF
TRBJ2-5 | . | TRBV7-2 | TGTGCCAGCAGCTTAGAAGGGTTAGCGGAGGGCCAGTACTTC | CASSLEGLAEGQYF
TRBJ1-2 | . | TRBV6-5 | TGTGCCAGCAGTACAGGATTTAGCGGCTACACCTTC | CASSTGFSGYTF
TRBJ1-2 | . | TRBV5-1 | TGCGCCAGCAGCCGTTCTGCGAAGACGATGAACGCAGGCTATGGCTACACCTTC | CASSRSAKTMNAGYGYTF
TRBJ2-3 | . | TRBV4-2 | TGTGCCAGCAGCCAAGATTCCGGGACTTCAAGGGCAGATACGCAGTATTTT | CASSQDSGTSRADTQYF
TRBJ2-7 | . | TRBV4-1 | TGCGCCAGCAGCCAAGATAGTGTGGAGGGCAGAACCTACGAGCAGTACTTC | CASSQDSVEGRTYEQYF
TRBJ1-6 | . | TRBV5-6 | TGTGCCAGCAGCTTCGGGAGGGCAGGGTCACCCCTCCACTTT | CASSFGRAGSPLHF
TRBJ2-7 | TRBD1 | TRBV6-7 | TGTGCCAGCTGGACAGGGAACGAGCAGTACTTC | CASWTGNEQYF
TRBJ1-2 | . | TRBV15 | TGTGCCACCAGCAGAGTGACTTTTGGAAACTATGGCTACACCTTC | CATSRVTFGNYGYTF
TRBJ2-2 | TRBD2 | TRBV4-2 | TGTGCCAGCAGAGGACGGGGGGACCTGAACACCGGGGAGCTGTTTTTT | CASRGRGDLNTGELFF
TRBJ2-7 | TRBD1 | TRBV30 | TGTGCCTGGACCGACAGGGGTTCAGTCTACGAGCAGTACTTC | CAWTDRGSVYEQYF
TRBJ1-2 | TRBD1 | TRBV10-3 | TGTGCCATCAGTGGGGACAGTAACTATGGCTACACCTTC | CAISGDSNYGYTF
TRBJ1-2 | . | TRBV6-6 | TGTGCCAGCATTCTTGAGGGGGACTATGGCTACACCTTC | CASILEGDYGYTF
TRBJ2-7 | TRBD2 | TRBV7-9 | TGCGCCAGCCTAGGGGTAGCGGGGGACGAGCAGTACTTC | CASLGVAGDEQYF
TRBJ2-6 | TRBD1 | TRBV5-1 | TGCGCCAGCAGCTTGACAGGGGGTGGCTCTGGGGCCAACGTCCTGACTTTC | CASSLTGGGSGANVLTF
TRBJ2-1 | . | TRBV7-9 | TGTGCCAGCAGCTTACAGGGAAATGAGCAGTTCTTC | CASSLQGNEQFF
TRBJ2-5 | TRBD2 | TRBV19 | TGTGCCAGTAGTATGGGGGGGACTATGGGGAGGACCCAGTACTTC | CASSMGGTMGRTQYF
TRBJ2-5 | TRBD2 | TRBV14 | TGTGCCAGCAGCCGACTACTAGCGGGGGGGGAGACCCAGTACTTC | CASSRLLAGGETQYF
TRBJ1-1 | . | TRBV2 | TGTGCCAGCAGGGGAGGGTGGGCCACTGAAGCTTTCTTT | CASRGGWATEAFF
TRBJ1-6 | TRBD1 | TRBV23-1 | TGCGCCAGCAGTCCCCCCGGGACAGGGGGCTCTAGACCCCTCCACTTT | CASSPPGTGGSRPLHF
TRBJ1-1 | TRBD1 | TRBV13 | TGTGCCAGCAGCCGGGACAGGGGGCCGACTGAAGCTTTCTTT | CASSRDRGPTEAFF
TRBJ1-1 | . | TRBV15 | TGTGCCACCAGCAGGACCACAGGGCACGCTGAAGCTTTCTTT | CATSRTTGHAEAFF
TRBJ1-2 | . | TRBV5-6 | TGTGCCAGCAGCTTTCCCGGGATGATGGATTATGGCTACACCTTC | CASSFPGMMDYGYTF
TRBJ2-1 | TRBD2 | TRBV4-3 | TGCGCCAGCAGCCAAGTTCTAGCGGGGGGAACCAATGAGCAGTTCTTC | CASSQVLAGGTNEQFF
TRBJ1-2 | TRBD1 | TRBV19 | TGTGCCAGTGGAGATGGACAGGCGAACTATGGCTACACCTTC | CASGDGQANYGYTF
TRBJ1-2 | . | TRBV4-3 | TGCGCCAGCAGCCAAGTCGGTCGGGGGTATGGCTACACCTTC | CASSQVGRGYGYTF
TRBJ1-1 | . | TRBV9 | TGTGCCAGCAGCGTACAGGAGAACACTGAAGCTTTCTTT | CASSVQENTEAFF